This paragraph reports one TCR beta chain. The ends were cut back, 6 bases at V and 6 bases at J, with 8 bases in the middle. The length of the CDR3 is 12 residues. CDR1 is SNHLY, CDR2 FYNNEI, per germline. In the study's own analysis: Researchers report that nucleated cell counts were estimated from reference gene primer amplification. Profiling relied on immunoSEQ multiplex PCR, and the TCRdb table lists in-frame clones only, not all of them. V and J calls plus clone size are reproduced from that table; the DNA served to infer D and trimming. This table holds around 150,000 clones, 85% found once. The data belong to a study of blood T cell repertoires in COVID-19.

This sequence was found in a human donor with acute or convalescent COVID-19. The donor label of this sample is uncertain. The chain is built from TRBV2 and TRBJ1-4; D ambiguous. The sample consisted of peripheral blood. This CDR3 is CASSPGDEKLFF. Here the CDR3 DNA reads TGTGCCAGCAGCCCCGGGGATGAAAAACTGTTTTTT.